The T cell receptor (beta chain) under discussion was sequenced for a study of Ad26.COV2.S vaccination and SARS-CoV-2 variants. Some clones are missing from TCRdb's copy, which holds only in-frame ones; the method was immunoSEQ multiplex PCR. The sample holds hundreds of thousands of clones, more than 80% seen once. As to treatment: 19 received Ad26.COV2.S at low or high dose, single or two shots; five or six received placebo; per-sample allocation not given. Samples analyzed were those drawn on day 63 after the first vaccine or placebo injection. Germline V gene sequence: CDR1 SGHDT, CDR2 YYEEEE. Trimming stripped 5 bases from V and 4 bases from J, with 16 bases between. The CDR3 has 15 residues.

The chain joins TRBV5-6 to TRBJ2-1; TRBD2 might be the D (6 bases). This TCR was recovered from a person aged 18-60 years who received the Ad26.COV2.S COVID-19 vaccine or a placebo. Sequenced material: peripheral blood, taken in a trial of Ad26.COV2.S vaccine versus placebo. In nucleotides, the CDR3 is TGTGCCAGCAGTTACGAGCGGGTCTGGTACAATGAGCAGTTCTTC. It encodes CASSYERVWYNEQFF.